One and the same sample provided the 18 T cell receptor beta chains below, sequenced in a study of cytomegalovirus exposure and HLA in healthy donors. 13 Jbeta primers and 60 Vbeta primers were used for the PCR. Sequencing was performed with immunoSEQ multiplex PCR; in TCRdb, only in-frame clones are kept and a portion is missing. The data contain roughly 93,000 clones, around 77% of them singletons. Sequencing was carried out using PBMCs. The receptors shown here come from a man in his thirties or forties in good health and CMV-seronegative.

The chain employs TRBV29-1 and TRBJ2-1, with 8 bases identical to TRBD2. Trimming took 6 bases from V and 7 from J; bases not matched to a gene: 5. Germline V CDR1 and CDR2: SQVTM, ANQGSEA. CDR3 length: 12 residues. In nucleotides, the CDR3 is TGCAGCGTGGAGCGGGAGAGGAATGAGCAGTTCTTC. Translation: CSVERERNEQFF.

This chain links TRBV19 with TRBJ2-1; 10 nucleotides agree with TRBD2. Germline V gene sequence: CDR1 LNHDA, CDR2 SQIVND (reference sequence). V was clipped by 6 bases and J by 6 bases; unmatched bases: 2. The CDR3 length is 13 residues. The DNA of the CDR3 is TGTGCCAGTAGACTAGCGGGAATCAATGAGCAGTTCTTC. Encoded protein: CASRLAGINEQFF.

The chain combines TRBV5-6 with TRBJ1-1, with 9 bases aligning to TRBD1. Germline CDR1 is SGHDT and CDR2 is YYEEEE. V dropped 3 bases and J dropped 1; count of bases not matched to a gene: 4. The CDR3 has 15 residues. CDR3 sequence (DNA): TGTGCCAGCAGCTCCGGGACAGGGAAGAACACTGAAGCTTTCTTT. Amino acid sequence: CASSSGTGKNTEAFF.

The rearrangement uses TRBV19 and TRBJ2-3; 7 bases line up with TRBD1. The CDR3 extends over 15 amino acids. CDR1 is LNHDA, CDR2 SQIVND, per germline (reference sequence). Unmatched junction bases numbered 5, after V lost 3 bases and J lost 2 bases. CDR3 nucleotide sequence: TGTGCCAGTAGTATTGGGCAGGGGGACACAGATACGCAGTATTTT. Translating gives CASSIGQGDTDTQYF.

This clone has more than one count but fewer than ten. The V call is TRBV6-5, the J call TRBJ2-2; D call uncertain. The V end lost 7 bases, the J end lost 0 bases, and 6 bases lay between the germline ends. The CDR3 length is 13 residues. From germline, CDR1 is MNHEY and CDR2 SVGAGI. CDR3 residues: CASTIPNTGELFF. In DNA, the CDR3 is TGTGCCAGCACCATTCCGAACACCGGGGAGCTGTTTTTT.

CDR3 DNA sequence: TGTGCCAGCAGCGGTCGGACAGGGGGAAACACCATATATTTT. Its protein product is CASSGRTGGNTIYF. This rearrangement joins TRBV9 to TRBJ1-3; TRBD1 aligns across 8 bases. V was clipped by 3 bases and J by 4 bases; unmatched bases: 3. The CDR3 is 14 residues long. The V gene's germline CDR1 is SGDLS and CDR2 YYNGEE.

The chain combines TRBV28 with TRBJ1-1, with 7 nucleotides matching TRBD1. Losses at the gene ends were 6 bases for V and 7 bases for J; bases not matched to a gene: 17. CDR1 and CDR2 from the germline V gene are MDHEN and SYDVKM. This CDR3 has 16 amino acids. In nucleotides, the CDR3 is TGTGCCAGCAGAATTACCCCTGGGGCCGGGGACAGTGAAGCTTTCTTT. It yields the protein CASRITPGAGDSEAFF.

The chain couples TRBV6-5 to TRBJ1-1; tentative D call: TRBD1 (6 bases). CDR1 and CDR2 from the germline V gene are MNHEY and SVGAGI. The CDR3 length is 14 residues. V was clipped by 4 bases and J by 1 base, with 10 bases between them. Here the CDR3 reads CASSWGQANTEAFF. CDR3 in DNA: TGTGCCAGCAGTTGGGGACAAGCGAACACTGAAGCTTTCTTT.

The chain has TRBV28 and TRBJ2-7, with 11 bases identical to TRBD1. V dropped 6 bases and J dropped 2; count of bases not matched to a gene: 0. CDR3 length equals 13 residues. Germline V gives CDR1 MDHEN, CDR2 SYDVKM. The CDR3 region has the DNA TGTGCCAGCAGGGGACAGGGGGCCTACGAGCAGTACGTC. Protein: CASRGQGAYEQYV.

This clone was seen a handful of times. The CDR3 DNA reads as TGTGCCAGCAGCTTGTACCAGGGGGCTTTGAGCACTGAAGCTTTCTTT. Its protein product is CASSLYQGALSTEAFF. The chain links TRBV5-8 to TRBJ1-1; 8 bases line up with TRBD1. Trimming removed 1 base from V and 4 bases from J; junction bases left unmatched: 9. The germline V gene encodes CDR1 SGHTS and CDR2 YDEGEE. The CDR3 runs 16 residues.

The chain couples TRBV11-3 to TRBJ1-6; D is uncertain. CDR1 and CDR2 (germline): SGHNT, YENEEA. Deletions cut 3 bases from V and 7 bases from J, with 13 bases between. This CDR3 spans 15 amino acids. The CDR3 protein is CASSFNEGFNSPLHF. DNA of the CDR3: TGTGCCAGCAGCTTTAATGAGGGATTCAATTCACCCCTCCACTTT.

The chain is built from TRBV19 and TRBJ1-2, with D hard to call. The CDR3 has 14 residues. Looked up from germline, CDR1 is LNHDA and CDR2 is SQIVND (reference sequence). The V end lost 5 bases, the J end lost 4 bases, and 14 bases lay between the germline ends. CDR3: CASSLDLGGYGYTF. DNA for the CDR3: TGTGCCAGTAGTCTGGACCTGGGAGGCTATGGCTACACCTTC. Based on the CDR3 plus reference TRBV19 and TRBJ1-2, the full variable domain is DGGITQSPKYLFRKEGQNVTLSCEQNLNHDAMYWYRQDPGQGLRLIYYSQIVNDFQKGDIAEGYSVSREKKESFPLTVTSAQKNPTAFYLCASSLDLGGYGYTFGSGTRLTVV.

This chain links TRBV5-4 with TRBJ2-2, with a weak D call TRBD2 (6 bases). Germline CDR1 reads SGHNT; CDR2 reads YYREEE (reference sequence). This CDR3 is built from 15 residues. V lost 5 bases and J 5 bases, leaving 16 bases between the germline ends. In nucleotides, the CDR3 is TGTGCCAGCAGGGGGTCGGGAGAGGATACCGGGGAGCTGTTTTTT. Its protein is CASRGSGEDTGELFF.

This clone was counted between two and nine times. CDR3 region: CASSVVRGLSGNTIYF. The CDR3 coding sequence is TGTGCCAGCAGTGTGGTCAGGGGGTTGTCTGGAAACACCATATATTTT. The chain links TRBV6-6 to TRBJ1-3, with 7 bases lining up with TRBD1. Looked up from germline, CDR1 is MNHNY and CDR2 is SVGAGI (reference sequence). The ends lost 5 bases at V and 1 base at J; junction bases unmatched: 8. This CDR3 comprises 16 residues.

The V gene is TRBV18, the J gene TRBJ1-1; a possible D gene is TRBD1 (5 bases). Germline V gene lookup returns CDR1 KGHSH and CDR2 LQKENI. V dropped 2 bases and J dropped 4 bases, with 17 bases sitting between them. The CDR3 consists of 16 residues. DNA for the CDR3: TGTGCCAGCTCACCATCTATCCCAGGGCAGACCACTGAAGCTTTCTTT. Residues: CASSPSIPGQTTEAFF. Supplemented by reference TRBV18 and TRBJ1-1, the full variable domain reads NAGVMQNPRHLVRRRGQEARLRCSPMKGHSHVYWYRQLPEEGLKFMVYLQKENIIDESGMPKERFSAEFPKEGPSILRIQQVVRGDSAAYFCASSPSIPGQTTEAFFGQGTRLTVV.

This clone has only a few counts. The V gene is TRBV2, the J gene TRBJ2-5; D not resolved. Germline loops: CDR1 SNHLY, CDR2 FYNNEI. This CDR3 has 12 amino acids. The ends were cut back, 5 bases at V and 2 bases at J, with 6 bases in the middle. The CDR3 region is CASSIQQETQYF. For the CDR3, the DNA is TGTGCCAGCAGTATACAGCAAGAGACCCAGTACTTC.

The rearrangement uses TRBV19 and TRBJ2-7, with D maybe TRBD1 (5 bases). Trimming pared 3 bases from V and 4 bases from J, leaving 13 bases between. This CDR3 has 14 amino acids. The germline V gene has CDR1 LNHDA and CDR2 SQIVND (reference sequence). The CDR3 spells CASSIRQSGYEQYF. The CDR3, as DNA: TGTGCCAGTAGTATCCGACAGAGTGGGTACGAGCAGTACTTC.

The V and J genes are TRBV9 and TRBJ2-2, with TRBD2 matching 8 bases. Germline V gene data show CDR1 as SGDLS and CDR2 as YYNGEE. The CDR3 spans 16 residues. The junction had 8 bases not matched to a gene; V was cut back by 0 bases and J by 7 bases. As DNA, the CDR3 is TGTGCCAGCAGCGTAGAAGCGGGAGTTTTAATCGGGGAGCTGTTTTTT. It codes for CASSVEAGVLIGELFF.